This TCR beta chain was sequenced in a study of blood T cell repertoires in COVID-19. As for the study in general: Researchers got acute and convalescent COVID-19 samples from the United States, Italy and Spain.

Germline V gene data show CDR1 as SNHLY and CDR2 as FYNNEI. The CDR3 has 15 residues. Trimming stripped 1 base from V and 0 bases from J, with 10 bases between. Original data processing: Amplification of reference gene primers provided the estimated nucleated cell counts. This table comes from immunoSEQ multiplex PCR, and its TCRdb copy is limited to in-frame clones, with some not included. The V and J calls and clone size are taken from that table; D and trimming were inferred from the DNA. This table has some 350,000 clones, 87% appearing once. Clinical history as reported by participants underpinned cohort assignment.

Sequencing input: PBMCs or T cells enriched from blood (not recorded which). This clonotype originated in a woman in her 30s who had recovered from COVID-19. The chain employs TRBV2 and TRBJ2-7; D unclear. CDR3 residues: CASSEGLSISYEQYF. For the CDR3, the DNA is TGTGCCAGCAGTGAAGGACTCAGCATCTCCTACGAGCAGTACTTC.